Listed below are T cell receptor beta chains from one sample, sequenced in a study of CD8 T cells in ankylosing spondylitis. TCRdb processed the 5' RACE reads anew with MiXCR; each CDR3 protein has one entry. The table lists 700,000 to 1,000,000 distinct CDR3 sequences, over 9.5% of them singletons. Sequencing was carried out using blood, either unsorted or a sorted T cell fraction (not recorded which). The receptor source for this set is a male donor with ankylosing spondylitis. The CDR3 runs from the conserved cysteine through the conserved F or W. The order of the fields is V gene, D gene, J gene, clone size, CDR3 protein, CDR3 DNA. A D gene is named only where the DNA matches it firmly. The listing skips clone size in some rows; elsewhere it reads once, few, many or a size class.

>TRBV20-1|NA|TRBJ1-5|NA
CSAPIVGGQPQHF
TGCAGTGCCCCCATAGTTGGGGGCCAGCCCCAGCATTTT
>TRBV20-1|NA|TRBJ1-2|many
CSAASGAANYGYTF
TGCAGTGCTGCTAGCGGGGCAGCTAACTATGGCTACACCTTC
>TRBV6-1|NA|TRBJ2-4|NA
CASSPGRWAKNIQYF
TGTGCCAGCAGCCCTGGACGTTGGGCCAAAAACATTCAGTACTTC
>TRBV10-2|NA|TRBJ1-3|few
CASVAGEGFGNTIYF
TGCGCCAGCGTTGCAGGGGAGGGTTTTGGAAACACCATATATTTT
>TRBV29-1|NA|TRBJ2-5|many
CSVEGDALTQYF
TGCAGCGTTGAGGGGGACGCCTTGACCCAGTACTTC
>TRBV20-1|NA|TRBJ1-5|few
CSASGQPNQPQHF
TGCAGTGCTAGTGGACAGCCAAATCAGCCCCAGCATTTT
>TRBV7-3|NA|TRBJ2-3|many
CASSFYGTDTQYF
TGTGCCAGCAGCTTCTATGGGACAGATACGCAGTATTTT
>TRBV10-3|TRBD2|TRBJ2-2|NA
CAIKAGALNTGELFF
TGTGCCATCAAAGCGGGGGCACTGAACACCGGGGAGCTGTTTTTT
>TRBV6-1|NA|TRBJ2-7|NA
CASSELPESSYEQYF
TGTGCCAGCAGTGAATTGCCAGAGAGCTCCTACGAGCAGTACTTC
>TRBV5-1|NA|TRBJ1-2|few
CASSLAPPANYGYTF
TGCGCCAGCAGCTTGGCACCGCCGGCTAACTATGGCTACACCTTC
>TRBV20-1|NA|TRBJ2-1|many
CSARDSVKPYNEQFF
TGCAGTGCTAGAGATTCGGTTAAACCCTACAATGAGCAGTTCTTC
>TRBV19|TRBD1|TRBJ2-6|few
CASTARDRGSGANVLTF
TGTGCCAGTACCGCCAGGGACAGGGGCTCTGGGGCCAACGTCCTGACTTTC
>TRBV5-1|NA|TRBJ2-5|many
CASSTDQIGTQYF
TGCGCCAGCAGCACGGACCAGATAGGGACCCAGTACTTC
>TRBV25-1|NA|TRBJ2-7|few
CASSVGSGNVQYF
TGTGCCAGCAGTGTCGGTAGTGGGAATGTGCAGTACTTC
>TRBV20-1|TRBD2|TRBJ2-7|NA
CSASRLAGVSEQYF
TGCAGTGCTAGTCGGCTAGCGGGAGTTTCCGAGCAGTACTTC
>TRBV7-9|NA|TRBJ1-1|NA
CASSLLGVNEAFF
TGTGCCAGCAGCTTACTGGGGGTTAATGAAGCTTTCTTT
>TRBV29-1|NA|TRBJ2-7|NA
CSVELATYEQYF
TGCAGCGTTGAACTAGCTACCTACGAGCAGTACTTC
>TRBV20-1|NA|TRBJ2-5|NA
CSARKWGRGETQYF
TGCAGTGCTAGAAAATGGGGCCGGGGAGAGACCCAGTACTTC
>TRBV20-1|NA|TRBJ2-5|NA
CSASSRTQQETQYF
TGCAGTGCTAGTTCTCGGACCCAACAAGAGACCCAGTACTTC
>TRBV11-1|NA|TRBJ2-4|NA
CASGSPGHKNIQYF
TGTGCCAGCGGATCCCCGGGACACAAAAACATTCAGTACTTC
>TRBV7-2|NA|TRBJ2-7|NA
CASSLMTLGHEQYF
TGTGCCAGCAGCTTAATGACCTTGGGCCACGAGCAGTACTTC
>TRBV5-1|NA|TRBJ1-4|few
CASSLGQGRLNEKLFF
TGCGCCAGCAGCTTGGGGCAAGGACGCCTAAATGAAAAACTGTTTTTT
>TRBV5-1|NA|TRBJ2-7|few
CASSLGGSPYEQYF
TGCGCCAGCAGCTTGGGTGGGTCTCCCTACGAGCAGTACTTC
>TRBV6-6|NA|TRBJ1-2|NA
CASRGSNYGYTF
TGTGCCAGCAGAGGCAGTAACTATGGCTACACCTTC
>TRBV11-2|NA|TRBJ2-7|few
CASSLVVGRNEQYF
TGTGCCAGCAGCTTAGTCGTAGGGAGGAACGAGCAGTACTTC
>TRBV5-1|NA|TRBJ2-2|many
CASSLVAGDTGELFF
TGCGCCAGCAGCTTGGTGGCAGGGGACACCGGGGAGCTGTTTTTT
>TRBV5-1|TRBD1|TRBJ2-5|many
CASGQGEEETQYF
TGCGCCAGCGGACAGGGGGAGGAAGAGACCCAGTACTTC
>TRBV11-2|NA|TRBJ1-6|few
CASSFRRDGTNSPLHF
TGTGCCAGCAGCTTTCGGCGGGACGGGACTAATTCACCCCTCCACTTT
>TRBV18|TRBD1|TRBJ1-2|NA
CASSPAGQDYGYTF
TGTGCCAGCTCACCAGCGGGACAGGACTATGGCTACACCTTC
>TRBV7-2|NA|TRBJ2-1|few
CASSHRTSEQFF
TGTGCCAGCAGCCATAGAACTAGCGAGCAGTTCTTC
>TRBV12-3/TRBV12-4|TRBD1|TRBJ1-2|NA
CASRRQGRVYGYTF
TGTGCCAGCAGGCGACAGGGGAGGGTCTATGGCTACACCTTC
>TRBV20-1|NA|TRBJ1-2|many
CSAQQGMRGYTF
TGCAGTGCCCAACAGGGAATGCGAGGCTACACCTTC
>TRBV10-3|NA|TRBJ2-5|many
CAISSSEETQYF
TGTGCCATCAGTTCGTCAGAAGAGACCCAGTACTTC
>TRBV18|TRBD2|TRBJ2-1|few
CASSPYSGSSYNEQFF
TGTGCCAGCTCCCCTTATAGCGGGAGCTCCTACAATGAGCAGTTCTTC
>TRBV5-1|NA|TRBJ2-6|many
CASSPPSGANVLTF
TGCGCCAGCAGCCCTCCGTCTGGGGCCAACGTCCTGACTTTC
>TRBV12-3/TRBV12-4|NA|TRBJ1-1|few
CASSQERGEAFF
TGTGCCAGCAGTCAGGAGAGGGGGGAAGCTTTCTTT
>TRBV20-1|NA|TRBJ2-7|NA
CSASGQTLYEQYF
TGCAGTGCTTCGGGACAAACTCTATACGAGCAGTACTTC
>TRBV29-1|NA|TRBJ2-7|few
CSVGWGLRPYEQYF
TGCAGCGTTGGATGGGGGTTACGGCCCTACGAGCAGTACTTC
>TRBV24-1|TRBD2|TRBJ2-6|few
CATSSTSGPTGANVLTF
TGTGCCACCAGTTCGACTAGCGGACCCACTGGGGCCAACGTCCTGACTTTC
>TRBV4-2|NA|TRBJ2-5|NA
CASSQDRGGGLETQYF
TGTGCCAGCAGCCAAGATCGAGGGGGAGGGCTCGAGACCCAGTACTTC
>TRBV7-2|TRBD1|TRBJ2-3|NA
CASRIQGPGTDTQYF
TGTGCCAGCAGGATACAGGGGCCAGGCACAGATACGCAGTATTTT
>TRBV20-1|NA|TRBJ2-6|NA
CSTGRFSGANVLTF
TGCAGTACGGGACGCTTCTCTGGGGCCAACGTCCTGACTTTC
>TRBV20-1|TRBD2|TRBJ2-7|few
CSASGREGYEQYF
TGCAGTGCTAGCGGGCGGGAGGGCTACGAGCAGTACTTC
>TRBV5-1|TRBD2|TRBJ2-7|NA
CASSFLAASSYEQYF
TGCGCCAGCAGCTTTCTAGCGGCTAGCTCCTACGAGCAGTACTTC
>TRBV20-1|NA|TRBJ1-6|few
CSARNGSPLHF
TGCAGTGCTAGGAACGGTTCACCCCTCCACTTT
>TRBV11-2|NA|TRBJ2-2|NA
CASSSQSRRTGELFF
TGTGCCAGCAGTTCCCAATCCCGGCGAACCGGGGAGCTGTTTTTT
>TRBV7-6|TRBD2|TRBJ2-2|NA
CASSATSGRMGGELFF
TGTGCCAGCAGCGCGACTAGCGGGAGAATGGGCGGGGAGCTGTTTTTT
>TRBV4-3|NA|TRBJ2-5|few
CASSQDTIFPEETQYF
TGCGCCAGCAGCCAAGATACGATTTTCCCAGAAGAGACCCAGTACTTC
>TRBV20-1|TRBD1|TRBJ1-2|few
CSAREQGARYGYTF
TGCAGTGCTAGAGAACAGGGGGCTCGCTATGGCTACACCTTC
>TRBV5-1|NA|TRBJ2-5|few
CASSPLPGQETQYF
TGCGCCAGCAGCCCCCTACCGGGACAAGAGACCCAGTACTTC
>TRBV5-6|NA|TRBJ1-4|NA
CASSHRVFEEKLFF
TGTGCCAGCAGCCACAGGGTGTTCGAAGAAAAACTGTTTTTT
>TRBV7-6|TRBD2|TRBJ2-1|many
CASSFLAGGNEQFF
TGTGCCAGCAGCTTCCTAGCGGGAGGGAATGAGCAGTTCTTC
>TRBV4-3|NA|TRBJ1-1|few
CASSQDIGGDTEAFF
TGCGCCAGCAGCCAAGATATCGGTGGGGACACTGAAGCTTTCTTT
>TRBV5-6|NA|TRBJ2-6|NA
CASSLFDSGANVLTF
TGTGCCAGCAGCTTGTTCGACTCTGGGGCCAACGTCCTGACTTTC
>TRBV5-6|NA|TRBJ2-1|NA
CASSLGSWGANEQFF
TGTGCCAGCAGCCTGGGTTCTTGGGGGGCCAATGAGCAGTTCTTC